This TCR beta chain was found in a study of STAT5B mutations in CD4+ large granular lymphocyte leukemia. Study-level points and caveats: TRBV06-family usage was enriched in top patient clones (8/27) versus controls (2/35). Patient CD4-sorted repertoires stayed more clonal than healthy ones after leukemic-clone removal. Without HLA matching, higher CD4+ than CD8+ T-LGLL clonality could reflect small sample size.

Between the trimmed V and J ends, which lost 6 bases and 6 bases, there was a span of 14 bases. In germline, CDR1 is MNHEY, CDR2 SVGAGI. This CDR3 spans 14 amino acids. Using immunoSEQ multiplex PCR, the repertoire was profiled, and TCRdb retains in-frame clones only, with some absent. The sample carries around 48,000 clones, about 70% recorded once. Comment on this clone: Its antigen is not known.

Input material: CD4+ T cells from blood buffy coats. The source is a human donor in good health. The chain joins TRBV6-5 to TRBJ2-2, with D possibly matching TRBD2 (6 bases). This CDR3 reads CASRTRLDAGELFF. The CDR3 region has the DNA TGTGCCAGCAGGACAAGACTAGATGCCGGGGAGCTGTTTTTT.